This TCR beta chain was identified during a study of blood T cell repertoires in COVID-19. Turning to the study itself: COVID-19 samples, acute and convalescent, were from the United States, Italy and Spain. Nucleic acid was either cDNA or gDNA, and it came from T cells, B-cell-depleted T cells, or PBMCs.

Repertoires were generated with immunoSEQ multiplex PCR, while TCRdb's copy carries only in-frame clones and drops some. Of about 440,000 clones in the sample, 70% to 90% were seen once. The TCR comes from a woman aged 45 to 65 with COVID-19, enrolled during active disease. Sequencing was carried out using peripheral blood.

The CDR3 nucleotides are TGTGCCAGCAGTGAACCGCCAGTAAACACTGAAGCTTTCTTT. It specifies CASSEPPVNTEAFF. The chain has TRBV6-1 and TRBJ1-1; D unclear. This CDR3 region has 14 residues. Germline V gives CDR1 MNHNS, CDR2 SASEGT. V was cut by 2 bases and J by 2 bases, with 9 bases left in between.